This T cell receptor beta chain was sequenced during a study of early T cells in non-severe SARS-CoV-2 infection (dated by TCRdb to about 2021). Regarding the study in general: Because TCR sequencing relied on bulk RNA taken from unsorted whole blood, pairing of alpha and beta chains was not possible. Results the study describes overall, beyond this receptor: VDJdb matching was skewed toward anti-spike CD8 responses and likely underestimated virus-specific expansions by missing private and CD4 specificities.

CDR1 SGHRS and CDR2 YFSETQ were looked up in the germline V gene. Deletion took 0 bases off V and 4 bases off J, with a span of 13 bases between the germline ends. Spanning cysteine to phenylalanine, the CDR3 consists of 15 amino acids. The read is trimmed to its CDR3 DNA, 45 bases read in frame from base 1. This clonotype was seen at least ten times. Its antigen is unknown. No base qualities exist here, and no much larger clone lies one base off it. Set within a cohort of healthcare workers in London, UK, this nested case-control study involved weekly PCR testing of nasopharyngeal swabs along with blood sampling. Healthcare workers were recruited during the week of the UK lockdown, between 23 and 31 March 2020, and followed weekly for up to about 15 weeks. The library relied on 5' RACE. Sequenced using a NextSeq 500. In the TCR library protocol, unique molecular identifiers were attached to individual cDNA molecules to correct for PCR bias and sequencing error. Both TCR alpha and beta chains were sequenced, and tight co-correlation was observed between alpha and beta sequence abundances in each sample. In the source study's methods: Decombinator V4 was used to annotate the V gene, J gene and CDR3 of the TCR sequences. TCRs were defined as expanded if a significant change between any two time points was detected under a Poisson model with p below 0.0001. Abundances of TCRs were expressed as counts per million after normalisation to the total number of TCRs sequenced in each sample. TRAV1-2 paired with TRAJ12, TRAJ20 or TRAJ33 defined MAIT TCRs, while TRAV10 paired with TRAJ18 defined iNKT TCRs. VDJdb, accessed 1 November 2021, was searched for CMV, EBV and SARS-CoV-2 annotated TCRs, with TCRs annotated for multiple antigens excluded. The public reads were quality trimmed at Q25 with fastp and then assembled into clones with MiXCR by TCRdb, keeping productive beta chains. One record per CDR3 amino acid sequence lists the most common genes and DNA. In this record, the V and J calls reflect TCRdb's handling and not the investigators' own analysis. This sample is represented by about 33,000 distinct CDR3 sequences; 4% to 5% of them were singletons. About 7.9% of the sample is taken by the ten largest.

This TCR was sampled from an adult who was a healthcare worker with PCR-confirmed SARS-CoV-2 infection or an uninfected control (not recorded which). Source material: whole blood. The V and J genes are TRBV5-1 and TRBJ1-2, with TRBD1 tentatively as D gene (5 bases match). The CDR3 loop reads CASSLGVGAIYGYTF. The DNA sequence follows: TGCGCCAGCAGCTTGGGAGTTGGGGCGATCTATGGCTACACCTTC.